Listed here are 23 T cell receptor beta chains from one sample, sequenced in a study of cytomegalovirus exposure and HLA in healthy donors. The PCR contained 60 Vbeta and 13 Jbeta primers. TCRdb keeps only in-frame clones here, not all; method: immunoSEQ multiplex PCR. The repertoire table contains 100,000 to 150,000 clones. The sample was PBMCs. The receptors were sampled from a woman aged 40 to 50 in good health and CMV-seronegative.

The V and J genes are TRBV9 and TRBJ1-6; the match to TRBD1 covers 8 bases. This CDR3 has 14 amino acids. CDR1 SGDLS and CDR2 YYNGEE come from the germline V gene. Trimming removed 3 bases from V and 9 bases from J; junction bases left unmatched: 5. The CDR3 region has the DNA TGTGCCAGCAGCGCGGAGACAGGGGTTTCACCCCTCCACTTT. It yields the protein CASSAETGVSPLHF.

The chain employs TRBV5-1 and TRBJ2-4; 12 bases are a match to TRBD2. The germline CDR1 and CDR2 sequences are SGHRS and YFSETQ. V shed 2 bases, J shed 12 bases, and the junction held 9 bases outside the gene matches. The CDR3 totals 15 residues. The CDR3 DNA reads TGCGCCAGCAGCTTATTTACTAGCGGGGGGCGCGATCAGTACTTC. This translates into CASSLFTSGGRDQYF.

The chain couples TRBV6-6 to TRBJ2-3; no definite D call. Between the trimmed V and J ends, which lost 5 bases and 0 bases, there was a span of 12 bases. CDR3 size: 15 residues. The germline gives CDR1 MNHNY, CDR2 SVGAGI (reference sequence). The CDR3, as DNA: TGTGCCAGCAGTCTGGGTGCAGGCAGCACAGATACGCAGTATTTT. The encoded protein is CASSLGAGSTDTQYF.

This chain connects TRBV29-1 to TRBJ1-2, with 7 bases that match TRBD1. The CDR3 sequence is 11 residues long. The V and J ends lost 6 bases and 7 bases, in that order; junction bases with no gene match: 5. CDR1 is SQVTM and CDR2 is ANQGSEA in the germline V gene. DNA of the CDR3: TGCAGCGTCCCTACAGGGGTTGGCTACACCTTC. Translation gives CSVPTGVGYTF.

The chain links TRBV6-5 to TRBJ2-5; TRBD2 matches 7 bases. V was pared by 0 bases and J by 5 bases, with 9 bases of the junction left unmatched. Germline CDR1 is MNHEY and CDR2 is SVGAGI. CDR3 length: 16 residues. The CDR3 loop is CASSYSTAGPPETQYF. The CDR3 bases are TGTGCCAGCAGTTACTCAACAGCGGGGCCTCCGGAGACCCAGTACTTC.

The rearrangement uses TRBV14 and TRBJ2-7, with a tentative D call TRBD2 (6 bases). Per the germline V gene, CDR1 is SGHDN and CDR2 is FVKESK. Trimming pared 3 bases from V and 2 bases from J, leaving 14 bases between. This CDR3 spans 15 amino acids. The CDR3 DNA follows: TGTGCCAGCAGCCATGGCGGGGCGGACGCCTACGAGCAGTACGTC. This gives the protein CASSHGGADAYEQYV.

V usage is TRBV29-1 and J usage is TRBJ1-6; no clear D gene. V was pared by 2 bases and J by 9 bases, with 11 bases between. The CDR3 runs 13 residues. The germline gives CDR1 SQVTM, CDR2 ANQGSEA. CDR3 amino acids: CSVEQAVGSPLHF. The CDR3 DNA reads TGCAGCGTTGAACAGGCAGTAGGTTCACCCCTCCACTTT.

This chain uses TRBV9 with TRBJ1-2; 7 bases match TRBD1. Germline V gene sequence: CDR1 SGDLS, CDR2 YYNGEE. The CDR3 has 15 residues. J gave up 4 bases and V 2 bases, and 8 bases lay outside the gene matches. The CDR3 nucleotides are TGTGCCAGCAGCGTCACTGGACAGGTAACCTATGGCTACACCTTC. Amino acids: CASSVTGQVTYGYTF. Looking up the rest from reference TRBV9 and TRBJ1-2 gives the full variable domain: DSGVTQTPKHLITATGQRVTLRCSPRSGDLSVYWYQQSLDQGLQFLIQYYNGEERAKGNILERFSAQQFPDLHSELNLSSLELGDSALYFCASSVTGQVTYGYTFGSGTRLTVV.

J is TRBJ1-3 and V is TRBV7-2; D possibly corresponds to TRBD1 (6 bases). The CDR3 contains 15 residues. Germline-derived CDR1 and CDR2 are SGHTA and FQGNSA. V was cut by 0 bases and J by 4 bases, with 10 bases left in between. The CDR3 loop reads CASSLARGGGNTIYF. CDR3 in DNA: TGTGCCAGCAGCTTAGCGAGGGGGGGCGGAAACACCATATATTTT.

V and J are TRBV7-8 and TRBJ2-3; the D gene is possibly TRBD1 (6 bases). The V end was cut by 5 bases, the J end by 6 bases, with 9 bases between. Germline CDR1 is SGHVS and CDR2 is FQNEAQ. The CDR3 spans 12 residues. The CDR3 reads CASSLQGDTQYF. The DNA of the CDR3 is TGTGCCAGCAGCCTTCAGGGGGATACGCAGTATTTT.

The chain joins TRBV18 to TRBJ2-7; possible D gene TRBD1, 7 bases. CDR3 length: 15 amino acids. The germline gives CDR1 KGHSH, CDR2 LQKENI. V lost 4 bases, J lost 6 bases, and 19 bases lay in between. CDR3 sequence: CASSLLTGVGGEQYF. The CDR3 nucleotides are TGTGCCAGCTCACTGCTTACAGGGGTGGGAGGCGAGCAGTACTTC.

The chain joins TRBV7-2 to TRBJ1-4; a possible D gene is TRBD1 (5 bases). Germline values: CDR1 SGHTA, CDR2 FQGNSA. The CDR3 has 15 residues. The ends were cut back, 0 bases at V and 2 bases at J, with 7 bases in the middle. CDR3 bases: TGTGCCAGCAGCTTAGCCCAGGGTACTAATGAAAAACTGTTTTTT. Its translation: CASSLAQGTNEKLFF.

This chain connects TRBV28 to TRBJ1-3; D is possibly TRBD1 (5 bases). Trimming cost V 7 bases and J 7 bases, with 14 bases left between them. In germline, CDR1 is MDHEN, CDR2 SYDVKM. The CDR3 is 13 amino acids. CDR3 in amino acids: CASTVRGGNTIYF. The CDR3 DNA reads as TGTGCCAGCACCGTAAGGGGAGGCAACACCATATATTTT.

CDR3 loop: CASSEVDTLGPQHF. CDR3 nucleotides: TGTGCCAGCAGTGAAGTGGACACCCTTGGACCCCAGCATTTT. The chain uses TRBV2 and TRBJ1-5, with D possibly TRBD1 on 5 matching bases. Between the trimmed V and J ends, which lost 1 base and 10 bases, there was a span of 14 bases. There are 14 residues in the CDR3. Germline CDR1 is SNHLY and CDR2 is FYNNEI.

The gene calls are TRBV4-2 and TRBJ2-3; D not resolved. With 0 bases removed from V and 5 bases from J, the gap between germline ends came to 6 bases. The CDR3 length is 13 residues. In germline, CDR1 is LGHNA, CDR2 YNFKEQ. The CDR3 is CASSQDERDTQYF. The CDR3 DNA sequence: TGTGCCAGCAGCCAAGACGAGCGAGATACGCAGTATTTT.

V and J are TRBV5-1 and TRBJ2-7, with 8 bases identical to TRBD2. The CDR3 contains 14 residues. In germline, CDR1 is SGHRS, CDR2 YFSETQ. Losses at the gene ends were 7 bases for V and 4 bases for J; bases not matched to a gene: 10. CDR3 nucleotides: TGCGCCAGCTCGACTACCGGGGGGGTATACGAGCAGTACTTC. Its protein product is CASSTTGGVYEQYF.

In nucleotides, the CDR3 is TGTGCCACCAGCTTAGAGACAGGGTTTGGAAACACCATATATTTT. Its protein is CATSLETGFGNTIYF. The chain has TRBV15 and TRBJ1-3; 7 bases line up with TRBD1. The V gene's germline CDR1 is LNHNV and CDR2 YYDKDF (reference sequence). CDR3 length equals 15 residues. The V gene end was trimmed by 5 bases and the J gene end by 3 bases; junction bases not matched to a gene: 7.

The gene calls are TRBV7-9 and TRBJ1-1; D is possibly TRBD1 (5 bases). The CDR3 extends over 14 amino acids. V was pared by 4 bases and J by 6 bases, with 15 bases between. Looked up from germline, CDR1 is SEHNR and CDR2 is FQNEAQ (reference sequence). For the CDR3, the DNA is TGTGCCAGCAGCTCCGAGCGGGGGATGGCTGAAGCTTTCTTT. As protein: CASSSERGMAEAFF.

V is TRBV7-2 and J is TRBJ1-2; D unclear. Germline lookup yields CDR1 SGHTA and CDR2 FQGNSA. The CDR3 runs to 13 residues. The V end lost 6 bases, the J end lost 5 bases, and 13 bases lay between the germline ends. CDR3 region: CASSQTSSYGYTF. CDR3 coding DNA: TGTGCCAGCAGTCAGACAAGCTCTTATGGCTACACCTTC. The entire variable domain, with the rest obtained from reference TRBV7-2 and TRBJ1-2, is as follows: GAGVSQSPSNKVTEKGKDVELRCDPISGHTALYWYRQSLGQGLEFLIYFQGNSAPDKSGLPSDRFSAERTGGSVSTLTIQRTQQEDSAVYLCASSQTSSYGYTFGSGTRLTVV.

The chain joins TRBV7-8 to TRBJ1-3, with 10 bases aligning to TRBD1. The CDR3 totals 18 residues. Germline V gene lookup returns CDR1 SGHVS and CDR2 FQNEAQ. With V trimmed by 0 bases and J by 3 bases, 8 bases remained unmatched. CDR3 sequence: CASSLATTGGTRGNTIYF. The CDR3 region has the DNA TGTGCCAGCAGCTTAGCGACGACAGGGGGCACTCGTGGAAACACCATATATTTT.

The V call is TRBV20-1, the J call TRBJ1-1; 7 nucleotides match TRBD1. The germline gives CDR1 DFQATT, CDR2 SNEGSKA (reference sequence). The V segment lost 5 bases and the J segment 7 bases; nucleotides outside the gene matches: 4. This CDR3 is built from 11 residues. The CDR3 DNA is TGCAGTGCTGAACAGGGGCATGAAGCTTTCTTT. Its protein is CSAEQGHEAFF.

A word on this clone: One end of the junction fails to match germline, which may point to a read error. The CDR3 DNA follows: TGTGCCAGCAGCTTGGGCCACGGCAAGGCCTTC. Encoded protein: CASSLGHGKAF. The chain is built from TRBV7-2 and TRBJ1-2; the D is unclear. This CDR3 has 11 residues. Germline V lookup: CDR1 SGHTA, CDR2 FQGNSA.

The V call is TRBV9, the J call TRBJ1-1; 8 positions match TRBD1. The CDR3 runs to 15 residues. V trimming: 2 bases; J trimming: 1 base; junction bases outside the gene matches: 4. Germline CDR1 reads SGDLS; CDR2 reads YYNGEE. CDR3 protein: CASSVLGQGNTEAFF. The CDR3, as DNA: TGTGCCAGCAGCGTCCTCGGACAGGGGAACACTGAAGCTTTCTTT.